The T cell receptor (beta chain) described here comes from a study of cytomegalovirus exposure and HLA in healthy donors. Study findings and constraints: Within an earlier analysis, most TCR beta V segments proved productive either about 90% or about 30% of the time. The listing of some 170 TCR beta chains classed them as cytomegalovirus-associated. Indistinguishability led to the exclusion of some V segments, TRBV6-2 and TRBV6-3 included.

In its sample, this clone was seen a few times. Its antigen remains unidentified. The PCR contained 60 Vbeta and 13 Jbeta primers. The protocol was immunoSEQ multiplex PCR, while the TCRdb copy is restricted to in-frame clones and leaves out a portion. The sample gives about 170,000 clones, 85% of which show up once; 1% is in the top ten. This CDR3 comprises 16 residues. Trimming shortened V by 4 bases and J by 0 bases, and 15 bases separated the two germline ends. Germline V lookup: CDR1 SGHRS, CDR2 YFSETQ. Among the donors, all were healthy bone marrow donors. The chain has TRBV5-1 and TRBJ2-3, with D possibly being TRBD2 (6 bases). Sample: PBMCs. The source is a boy younger than 10 in good health and CMV-seronegative. The CDR3 DNA sequence: TGCGCCAGCAGCATCGGGACTTCCACTAGCACAGATACGCAGTATTTT. Encoded protein: CASSIGTSTSTDTQYF. Based on the CDR3 plus reference TRBV5-1 and TRBJ2-3, the full variable domain is KAGVTQTPRYLIKTRGQQVTLSCSPISGHRSVSWYQQTPGQGLQFLFEYFSETQRNKGNFPGRFSGRQFSNSRSEMNVSTLELGDSALYLCASSIGTSTSTDTQYFGPGTRLTVL.